This is a list of T cell receptor beta chains from one sample in a study of response to subunit inactivated influenza vaccine. TCRdb called the RT-PCR reads again in MiXCR, with one record for every CDR3 protein. The sample contains under 950,000 distinct CDR3 sequences, around 21% of which appear only once. This sample comprised PBMCs from blood, obtained 5 to 6 days after vaccination. These receptors came from a man aged 50-60 years who received an inactivated influenza vaccine. Both conserved end residues are trimmed from each CDR3.

v_gene	j_gene	CDR3aa
TRBV4-1	TRBJ2-3	ASSQAGRTVY
TRBV12-3/TRBV12-4	TRBJ2-7	ASSFREPSSYEQY
TRBV3-1	TRBJ2-7	ASSHPDYEQY
TRBV28	TRBJ2-3	ASSPGAGGNTDTQY
TRBV7-2	TRBJ1-4	ASSFSVRDNEKLF
TRBV15	TRBJ2-5	ATSRDRGLGRQETQY
TRBV4-3	TRBJ1-1	ASSPRPGVAEAF
TRBV29-1	TRBJ2-5	SVLRETQY
TRBV23-1	TRBJ1-2	ASSPRPANNYGYT
TRBV25-1	TRBJ2-1	ASRGAGGPNNEQF